These 27 T cell receptor beta chains share one sample of origin, sequenced in a study of STAT5B mutations in CD4+ large granular lymphocyte leukemia. This table comes from immunoSEQ multiplex PCR, and its TCRdb copy is limited to in-frame clones, with some not included. This sample has some 27,000 clones, with under 80% found just once. The specimen sequenced was CD4+ T cells from blood buffy coats. The receptors shown here come from a human donor in good health.

This chain uses TRBV19 with TRBJ2-1; D is possibly TRBD2 (7 bases). CDR1 is LNHDA and CDR2 is SQIVND in the germline V gene (reference sequence). This CDR3 is built from 15 residues. The V end lost 7 bases, the J end lost 0 bases, and 13 bases lay between the germline ends. The CDR3 region is CASNPRGPSYNEQFF. CDR3 in DNA: TGTGCCAGTAACCCGCGGGGGCCCTCCTACAATGAGCAGTTCTTC. The entire variable domain, with the rest obtained from reference TRBV19 and TRBJ2-1, is as follows: DGGITQSPKYLFRKEGQNVTLSCEQNLNHDAMYWYRQDPGQGLRLIYYSQIVNDFQKGDIAEGYSVSREKKESFPLTVTSAQKNPTAFYLCASNPRGPSYNEQFFGPGTRLTVL.

The chain couples TRBV9 to TRBJ1-2; 9 bases agree with TRBD1. From germline, CDR1 is SGDLS and CDR2 YYNGEE. V trimming: 2 bases; J trimming: 7 bases; junction bases outside the gene matches: 3. The CDR3 is 13 amino acids. CDR3 in DNA: TGTGCCAGCAGCGTGATGGACAGGGGTGGCTACACCTTC. It codes for CASSVMDRGGYTF.

This chain links TRBV6-5 with TRBJ1-2; possible D gene TRBD1, 6 bases. Germline V gene data show CDR1 as MNHEY and CDR2 as SVGAGI. This CDR3 region has 12 residues. V lost 6 bases and J lost 4, with 9 bases in between. The CDR3 DNA is TGTGCCAGCAGAGGGACAAGCTATGGCTACACCTTC. This codes for CASRGTSYGYTF.

The chain has TRBV6-5 and TRBJ1-5, with D unresolved. The CDR3 is 15 residues long. V lost 6 bases, J lost 2 bases, and 14 bases lay in between. CDR1 is MNHEY and CDR2 is SVGAGI in the germline V gene. The CDR3 loop is CASRVGPRGNQPQHF. CDR3 nucleotides: TGTGCCAGCAGAGTCGGGCCGAGGGGCAATCAGCCCCAGCATTTT.

The V call is TRBV5-1, the J call TRBJ2-7; 11 bases are a match to TRBD2. The CDR3 runs 16 residues. Per the germline V gene, CDR1 is SGHRS and CDR2 is YFSETQ. V lost 3 bases and J lost 4; bases outside the gene matches: 9. DNA of the CDR3: TGCGCCAGCAGCTCAGCACCCGGGACTAGCGGATACGAGCAGTACTTC. Translated, it gives CASSSAPGTSGYEQYF.

This clone was found a few times. The rearrangement joins TRBV5-1 to TRBJ1-1, with a possible D match to TRBD1 (6 bases). Trimming pared 0 bases from V and 1 base from J, leaving 7 bases between. The germline CDR1 and CDR2 sequences are SGHRS and YFSETQ. CDR3 size: 14 residues. The CDR3 region has the DNA TGCGCCAGCAGCTTGGAACAGGGGAACACTGAAGCTTTCTTT. Its protein product is CASSLEQGNTEAFF.

This chain uses TRBV11-2 with TRBJ1-1; no clear D. Germline values: CDR1 SGHAT, CDR2 FQNNGV. Trimming shortened V by 1 base and J by 1 base, and 4 bases separated the two germline ends. There are 13 residues in the CDR3. CDR3 amino acids: CASSLAKNTEAFF. CDR3 DNA sequence: TGTGCCAGCAGCTTAGCCAAGAACACTGAAGCTTTCTTT.

The rearrangement uses TRBV6-1 and TRBJ1-2, with 8 bases matching TRBD1. V shed 10 bases and J 2 bases; nucleotides not matched to a gene: 3. CDR3 length equals 12 residues. CDR1 MNHNS and CDR2 SASEGT come from the germline V gene. The CDR3 spells CANRDRNYGYTF. In DNA form, the CDR3 reads TGTGCCAACCGGGACAGGAACTATGGCTACACCTTC.

The rearrangement links TRBV4-3 to TRBJ1-6; perhaps TRBD1 as D (5 bases). CDR1 and CDR2 (germline): LGHNA, YSLEER. CDR3 size: 15 residues. V was clipped by 0 bases and J by 5 bases, with 8 bases between them. This CDR3 is CASSQDSGNNSPLHF. CDR3 bases: TGCGCCAGCAGCCAAGATTCAGGGAATAATTCACCCCTCCACTTT.

The chain combines TRBV7-2 with TRBJ2-1; 14 nucleotides line up with TRBD2. This CDR3 has 13 amino acids. CDR1 SGHTA and CDR2 FQGNSA come from the germline V gene. V lost 4 bases to trimming and J lost 13 bases; unmatched junction nucleotides: 3. The CDR3 coding sequence is TGTGCCAGCAGCTGGGGACTAGCGGGAGTTCAGTTCTTC. This codes for CASSWGLAGVQFF.

The V and J genes are TRBV9 and TRBJ2-1; TRBD2 aligns across 8 bases. The CDR3 consists of 16 residues. Germline V CDR1 and CDR2: SGDLS, YYNGEE. J gave up 7 bases and V 0 bases, and 9 bases lay outside the gene matches. CDR3 bases: TGTGCCAGCAGCGTAGAGTTAGTAGCGGGAATTAATGAGCAGTTCTTC. It encodes CASSVELVAGINEQFF.

J is TRBJ2-1 and V is TRBV29-1, with 9 positions matching TRBD2. Germline V CDR1 and CDR2: SQVTM, ANQGSEA. This CDR3 contains 13 residues. V shed 5 bases, J shed 3 bases, and the junction held 2 bases outside the gene matches. The CDR3 sequence: CSVRTSVYNEQFF. DNA of the CDR3: TGCAGCGTTCGGACTAGCGTCTACAATGAGCAGTTCTTC.

This clone was seen only a few times. The chain uses TRBV5-5 and TRBJ1-2; 7 bases fit TRBD1. The CDR3 covers 15 residues. CDR1 and CDR2 (germline): SGHKS, YYEKEE (reference sequence). The junction had 5 bases not matched to a gene; V was cut back by 0 bases and J by 3 bases. The CDR3 sequence is CASSLEEGADYGYTF. Here the CDR3 DNA reads TGTGCCAGCAGCTTGGAGGAGGGGGCTGACTATGGCTACACCTTC.

The chain couples TRBV19 to TRBJ2-1; 7 nucleotides agree with TRBD1. In germline, CDR1 is LNHDA, CDR2 SQIVND (reference sequence). This CDR3 has 13 amino acids. V lost 3 bases and J lost 10; bases outside the gene matches: 6. The CDR3 protein is CASSMVRGWEQFF. CDR3 DNA sequence: TGTGCCAGTAGTATGGTCAGGGGGTGGGAGCAGTTCTTC.

The V call is TRBV18, the J call TRBJ2-3, with D hard to call. This CDR3 has 11 residues. Trimming shortened V by 6 bases and J by 2 bases, and 3 bases separated the two germline ends. Germline V lookup: CDR1 KGHSH, CDR2 LQKENI. The CDR3 DNA is TGTGCCAGCTCGCTCACAGATACGCAGTATTTT. This translates into CASSLTDTQYF.

V gene TRBV5-4 combines with J gene TRBJ2-5; D assignment may be TRBD1 or TRBD2 (5 bases each). V lost 2 bases to trimming and J lost 4 bases, with 15 bases between them. The CDR3 runs to 15 residues. Germline assignment: CDR1 SGHNT and CDR2 YYREEE (reference sequence). CDR3 region: CASSFWGTRVETQYF. The CDR3 region has the DNA TGTGCCAGCAGCTTTTGGGGCACGAGGGTAGAGACCCAGTACTTC.

The V and J genes are TRBV28 and TRBJ2-7, with D possibly being TRBD2 (6 bases). Germline-derived CDR1 and CDR2 are MDHEN and SYDVKM. This CDR3 has 14 amino acids. Trimming shortened V by 8 bases and J by 5 bases, and 19 bases separated the two germline ends. The CDR3 DNA follows: TGTGCCAGCTGCTCAGGGAGGAGGGCCCACGAGCAGTACTTC. This sequence encodes CASCSGRRAHEQYF.

This rearrangement joins TRBV9 to TRBJ2-3; maybe TRBD2 (6 bases). CDR1 is SGDLS, CDR2 YYNGEE, per germline. The V end lost 4 bases, the J end lost 1 base, and 13 bases lay between the germline ends. The CDR3 spans 15 residues. CDR3 region: CASSPRGSGTDTQYF. In DNA, the CDR3 is TGTGCCAGCAGCCCCCGGGGGAGCGGCACAGATACGCAGTATTTT.

This chain links TRBV5-1 with TRBJ2-3; D may be TRBD2 (5 bases). The CDR3 has 15 amino acids. The germline V and J ends were trimmed by 0 bases and 0 bases, with 8 bases remaining between them. Germline V gene lookup returns CDR1 SGHRS and CDR2 YFSETQ. CDR3 sequence: CASSLDRTSTDTQYF. CDR3 in DNA: TGCGCCAGCAGCTTGGATAGGACTAGCACAGATACGCAGTATTTT.

J is TRBJ2-7 and V is TRBV25-1; TRBD1 agrees at 10 bases. The V segment lost 2 bases and the J segment 5 bases; nucleotides outside the gene matches: 6. CDR1 and CDR2 from the germline V gene are MGHDK and SYGVNS. This CDR3 contains 15 residues. Here the CDR3 DNA reads TGTGCCAGCAGTGAAGGGCGAGGGACAGGGGACGAGCAGTACTTC. Amino acid sequence: CASSEGRGTGDEQYF.

There are a few counts of this clone. V and J are TRBV4-1 and TRBJ1-1; no clear D. The V end was cut by 3 bases, the J end by 3 bases, with 20 bases between. The germline V gene has CDR1 MGHRA and CDR2 YSYEKL. This CDR3 contains 17 residues. DNA of the CDR3: TGCGCCAGCAGCCACCCCGACACTCCAGCGGAGTACACTGAAGCTTTCTTT. Its translation: CASSHPDTPAEYTEAFF.

The V and J genes are TRBV29-1 and TRBJ2-3; D remains unclear. Germline V gene lookup returns CDR1 SQVTM and CDR2 ANQGSEA. The V gene lost 7 bases and the J gene lost 0 bases, with 8 bases spanning the gap. The CDR3 runs 12 residues. CDR3 in DNA: TGCAGCGGTGTCCCCAGCACAGATACGCAGTATTTT. It yields the protein CSGVPSTDTQYF.

V gene TRBV30 combines with J gene TRBJ2-4; no definite D call. Germline lookup yields CDR1 GTSNPN and CDR2 SVGIG (reference sequence). V was pared by 0 bases and J by 8 bases, with 17 bases between. CDR3 length equals 15 residues. CDR3 sequence reads: CAWSVAGWAVDIQYF. In nucleotides, the CDR3 is TGTGCCTGGAGTGTAGCAGGTTGGGCGGTCGACATTCAGTACTTC.

This chain connects TRBV5-1 to TRBJ2-1, with no clear D. V lost 2 bases, J lost 3 bases, and 12 bases lay in between. Germline V gene lookup returns CDR1 SGHRS and CDR2 YFSETQ. This CDR3 has 15 residues. The DNA for the CDR3 is TGCGCCAGCAGCTTAACGGCGACCTACTACAATGAGCAGTTCTTC. It encodes CASSLTATYYNEQFF.

This clone turned up a few times. V usage is TRBV7-2 and J usage is TRBJ2-3, with a possible D match to TRBD1 (5 bases). This CDR3 is 14 amino acids long. The germline CDR1 and CDR2 sequences are SGHTA and FQGNSA. The germline V and J ends were trimmed by 7 bases and 2 bases, with 13 bases remaining between them. CDR3 sequence reads: CASIPDRNTDTQYF. The CDR3 nucleotides read TGTGCCAGCATCCCAGACAGAAACACAGATACGCAGTATTTT.

This chain uses TRBV7-2 with TRBJ2-1; D may be TRBD2 (5 bases). Germline loops: CDR1 SGHTA, CDR2 FQGNSA. V dropped 5 bases and J dropped 3 bases, with 11 bases sitting between them. This CDR3 has 14 residues. CDR3 DNA: TGTGCCAGCAGCATTAGTCGGGACTACAATGAGCAGTTCTTC. This encodes CASSISRDYNEQFF.

This clone appeared once. V gene TRBV30 combines with J gene TRBJ1-4; D is unresolved. The CDR3 is 16 amino acids. The V and J ends lost 2 bases and 6 bases respectively, with 19 bases between them. Per germline, CDR1 GTSNPN and CDR2 SVGIG (reference sequence). For the CDR3, the DNA is TGTGCCTGGAGTACCCCGGTAGGGTACCCGGATGAAAAACTGTTTTTT. Translation: CAWSTPVGYPDEKLFF.